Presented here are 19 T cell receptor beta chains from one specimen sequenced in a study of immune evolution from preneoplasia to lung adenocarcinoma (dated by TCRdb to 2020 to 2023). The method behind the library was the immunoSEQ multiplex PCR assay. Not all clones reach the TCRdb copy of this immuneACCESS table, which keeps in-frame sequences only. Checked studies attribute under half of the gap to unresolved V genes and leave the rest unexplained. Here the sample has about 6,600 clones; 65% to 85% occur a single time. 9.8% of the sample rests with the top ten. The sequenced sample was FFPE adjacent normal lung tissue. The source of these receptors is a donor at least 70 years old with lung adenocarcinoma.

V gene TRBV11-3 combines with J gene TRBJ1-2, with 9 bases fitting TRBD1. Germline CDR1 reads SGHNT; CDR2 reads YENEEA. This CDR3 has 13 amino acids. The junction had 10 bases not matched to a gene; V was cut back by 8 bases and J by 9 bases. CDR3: CASRGQGHRSYTF. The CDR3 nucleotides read TGTGCCAGCCGGGGACAGGGCCATAGGAGCTACACCTTC.

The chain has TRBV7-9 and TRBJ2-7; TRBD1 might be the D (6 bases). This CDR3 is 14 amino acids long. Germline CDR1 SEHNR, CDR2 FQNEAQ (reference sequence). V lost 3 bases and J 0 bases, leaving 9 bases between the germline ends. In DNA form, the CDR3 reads TGTGCCAGCAGCTTCGACAGGACCTCCTACGAGCAGTACTTC. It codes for CASSFDRTSYEQYF.

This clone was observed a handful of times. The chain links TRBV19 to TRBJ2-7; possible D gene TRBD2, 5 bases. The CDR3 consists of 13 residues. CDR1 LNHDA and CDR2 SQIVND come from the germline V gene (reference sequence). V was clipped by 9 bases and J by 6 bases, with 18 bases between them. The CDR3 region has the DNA TGTGCCAGCCGCCGCGGGTCCGGTTTCGAGCAGTACTTC. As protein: CASRRGSGFEQYF. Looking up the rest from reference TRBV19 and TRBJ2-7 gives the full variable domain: DGGITQSPKYLFRKEGQNVTLSCEQNLNHDAMYWYRQDPGQGLRLIYYSQIVNDFQKGDIAEGYSVSREKKESFPLTVTSAQKNPTAFYLCASRRGSGFEQYFGPGTRLTVT.

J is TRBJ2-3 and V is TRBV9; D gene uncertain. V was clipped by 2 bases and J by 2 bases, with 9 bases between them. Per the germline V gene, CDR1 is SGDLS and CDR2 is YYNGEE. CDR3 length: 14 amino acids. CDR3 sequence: CASSVASPTDTQYF. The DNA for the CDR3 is TGTGCCAGCAGCGTTGCTTCTCCCACAGATACGCAGTATTTT. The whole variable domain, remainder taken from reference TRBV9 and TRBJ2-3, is DSGVTQTPKHLITATGQRVTLRCSPRSGDLSVYWYQQSLDQGLQFLIQYYNGEERAKGNILERFSAQQFPDLHSELNLSSLELGDSALYFCASSVASPTDTQYFGPGTRLTVL.

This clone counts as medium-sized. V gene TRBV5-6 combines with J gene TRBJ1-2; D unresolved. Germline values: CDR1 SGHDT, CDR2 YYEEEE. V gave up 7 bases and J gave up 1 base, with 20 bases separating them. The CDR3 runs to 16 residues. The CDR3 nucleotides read TGTGCCAGCGCATCGTTGGACGGCGCCGGTAACTATGGCTACACCTTC. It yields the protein CASASLDGAGNYGYTF.

In DNA form, the CDR3 reads TGCGCCAGCAGCACCGGGTGGTGGGAGAGCTCTGGGGCCAACGTCCTGACTTTC. As protein: CASSTGWWESSGANVLTF. The chain couples TRBV4-1 to TRBJ2-6, with D perhaps matching TRBD2 (5 bases). V lost 5 bases and J 0 bases, leaving 17 bases between the germline ends. CDR3 length: 18 amino acids. CDR1 MGHRA and CDR2 YSYEKL come from the germline V gene.

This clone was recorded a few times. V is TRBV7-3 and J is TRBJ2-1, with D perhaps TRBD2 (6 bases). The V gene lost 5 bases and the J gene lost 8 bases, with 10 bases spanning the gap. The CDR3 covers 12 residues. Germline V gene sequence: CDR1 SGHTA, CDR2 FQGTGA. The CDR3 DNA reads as TGTGCCAGCAGCCCCGGGGGAGATGAGCAGTTCTTC. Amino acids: CASSPGGDEQFF.

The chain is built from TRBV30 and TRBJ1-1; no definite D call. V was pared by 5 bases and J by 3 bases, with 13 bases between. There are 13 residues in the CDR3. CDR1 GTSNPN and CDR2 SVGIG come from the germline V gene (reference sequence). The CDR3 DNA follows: TGTGCCTGGGGTAGGACCCGGTACACTGAAGCTTTCTTT. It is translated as CAWGRTRYTEAFF.

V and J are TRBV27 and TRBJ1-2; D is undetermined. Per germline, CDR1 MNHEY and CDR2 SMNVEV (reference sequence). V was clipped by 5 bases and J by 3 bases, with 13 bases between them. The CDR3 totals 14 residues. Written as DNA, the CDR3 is TGTGCCAGCAGTCCGCATGGACGGTACTATGGCTACACCTTC. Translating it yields CASSPHGRYYGYTF.

CDR3 sequence (DNA): TGTGCCAGCAGCTTCCTGATGGGGCAAGAGACCCAGTACTTC. As protein: CASSFLMGQETQYF. V usage is TRBV5-6 and J usage is TRBJ2-5; D is ambiguous. Trimming took off 2 bases at V and 2 bases at J, with 10 bases between the two ends. CDR1 SGHDT and CDR2 YYEEEE come from the germline V gene. The CDR3 runs to 14 residues.

The DNA for the CDR3 is TGTGCCAGCAGTTTATCGGCAGCGAACACTGAAGCTTTCTTT. This encodes CASSLSAANTEAFF. The chain links TRBV27 to TRBJ1-1, with D hard to call. Trimming removed 0 bases from V and 1 base from J, with 6 bases in between. This CDR3 is 14 amino acids long. Germline loops: CDR1 MNHEY, CDR2 SMNVEV (reference sequence).

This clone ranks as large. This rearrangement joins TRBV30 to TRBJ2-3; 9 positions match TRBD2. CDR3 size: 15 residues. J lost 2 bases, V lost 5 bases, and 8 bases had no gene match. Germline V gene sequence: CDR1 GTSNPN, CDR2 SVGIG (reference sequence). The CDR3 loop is CAWGGLAGFTDTQYF. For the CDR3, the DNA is TGTGCCTGGGGGGGGCTAGCGGGGTTCACAGATACGCAGTATTTT. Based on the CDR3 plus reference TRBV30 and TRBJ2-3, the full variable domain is SQTIHQWPATLVQPVGSPLSLECTVEGTSNPNLYWYRQAAGRGLQLLFYSVGIGQISSEVPQNLSASRPQDRQFILSSKKLLLSDSGFYLCAWGGLAGFTDTQYFGPGTRLTVL.

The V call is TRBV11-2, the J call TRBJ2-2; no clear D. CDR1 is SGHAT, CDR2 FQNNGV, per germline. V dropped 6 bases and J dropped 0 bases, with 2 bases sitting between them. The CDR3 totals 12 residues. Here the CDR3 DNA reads TGTGCCAGCAGTGCGAACACCGGGGAGCTGTTTTTT. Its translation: CASSANTGELFF.

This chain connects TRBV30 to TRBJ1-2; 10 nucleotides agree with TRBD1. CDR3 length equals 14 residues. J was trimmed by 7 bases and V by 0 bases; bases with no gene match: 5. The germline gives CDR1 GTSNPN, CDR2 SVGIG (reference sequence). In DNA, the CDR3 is TGTGCCTGGAGTGTCCCGGGACAGGGGACTGGCTACACCTTC. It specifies CAWSVPGQGTGYTF.

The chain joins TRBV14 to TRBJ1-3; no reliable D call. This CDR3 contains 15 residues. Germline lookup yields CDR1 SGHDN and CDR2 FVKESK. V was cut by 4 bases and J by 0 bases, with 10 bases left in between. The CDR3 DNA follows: TGTGCCAGCAGCCGGACGGCTGACTCTGGAAACACCATATATTTT. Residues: CASSRTADSGNTIYF.

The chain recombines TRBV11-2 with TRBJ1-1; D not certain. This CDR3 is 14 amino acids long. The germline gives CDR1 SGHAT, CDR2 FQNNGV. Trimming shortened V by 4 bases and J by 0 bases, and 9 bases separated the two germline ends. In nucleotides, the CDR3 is TGTGCCAGCAGCTCGAGCACACTGAACACTGAAGCTTTCTTT. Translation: CASSSSTLNTEAFF.

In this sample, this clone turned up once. In nucleotides, the CDR3 is TGCGCCAGCAGCTTGGAAGCGGACCACTCGGAGTATTTT. It yields the protein CASSLEADHSEYF. The rearrangement links TRBV5-1 to TRBJ2-3, with D possibly matching TRBD2 (5 bases). The V gene's germline CDR1 is SGHRS and CDR2 YFSETQ. The CDR3 length is 13 residues. V gave up 0 bases and J gave up 13 bases, with 15 bases separating them.

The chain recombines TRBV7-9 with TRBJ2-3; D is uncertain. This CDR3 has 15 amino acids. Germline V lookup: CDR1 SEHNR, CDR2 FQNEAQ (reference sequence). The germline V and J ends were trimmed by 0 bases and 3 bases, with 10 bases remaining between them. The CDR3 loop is CASSLAVGKTDTQYF. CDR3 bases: TGTGCCAGCAGCTTAGCAGTTGGCAAAACAGATACGCAGTATTTT.

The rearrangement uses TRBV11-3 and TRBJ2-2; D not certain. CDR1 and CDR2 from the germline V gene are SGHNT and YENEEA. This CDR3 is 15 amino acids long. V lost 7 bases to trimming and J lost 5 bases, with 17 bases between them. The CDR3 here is CASTFDISGTGELFF. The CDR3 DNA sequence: TGTGCCAGCACCTTCGACATCTCCGGGACCGGGGAGCTGTTTTTT.